The sequence of this T cell receptor beta chain was determined in a study of technical replicates of blood from a handful of donors. Profiled with immunoSEQ multiplex PCR; TCRdb holds only in-frame clones, not every one. The sample includes 65,000 to 90,000 clones, 93% of them seen just once. The CDR3 is 20 amino acids. CDR1 is LNHDA and CDR2 is SQIVND in the germline V gene (reference sequence). Trimming took off 5 bases at V and 2 bases at J, with 30 bases between the two ends. The chain couples TRBV19 to TRBJ1-2; D is undetermined. This TCR was recovered from a human donor in good health. Sequencing was carried out using T cells isolated from PBMCs. CDR3 sequence reads: CASSDPRGTDYQRLNYGYTF. CDR3 nucleotide sequence: TGTGCCAGTAGTGACCCTCGCGGCACGGACTATCAACGTTTAAACTATGGCTACACCTTC.